This is a list of T cell receptor beta chains from one sample in a study of shared clonotypes between healthy human individuals. The repertoire was sequenced with immunoSEQ multiplex PCR; TCRdb's copy has only in-frame clones and lacks some. Here the sample spans under 700,000 clones, 85% to 95% being singletons. Material: naive CD8+ T cells sorted from blood. These receptors were taken from a woman younger than 45 in good health. The CDR3 runs from the conserved cysteine through the conserved F or W. The D gene is left open where the match is weak. Not every row has a clone size; where given, it reads once, few, many or a size class.

clone_size	d_call	j_call	v_call	cdr3_nt	cdr3_aa
NA	NA	TRBJ1-5	TRBV1	TGCACCAGCAGCCGAGGCGGGGAAAACTGGCTTTATAGCAATCAGCCCCAGCATTTT	CTSSRGGENWLYSNQPQHF
NA	TRBD2	TRBJ2-7	TRBV20-1	TGCAGCTGGGGGGGGGACTACGAGCAGTACTTC	CSWGGDYEQYF
NA	TRBD1	TRBJ1-3	TRBV11-2	TGTGCCAGCAGTTCCCCCGCGGACAGGGACTTGCGGACTGGAAACACCATATATTTT	CASSSPADRDLRTGNTIYF
NA	NA	TRBJ2-7	TRBV7-8	TGTGCCAGCAGCTTAGGAATAACCTACGAGCAGTACTTC	CASSLGITYEQYF
NA	NA	TRBJ2-5	TRBV27	TGTGCCAGCAGTTTATCGGGACTGAAAGAGACCCAGTACTTC	CASSLSGLKETQYF
NA	NA	TRBJ1-1	TRBV15	TGTGCCACCAGCAGATACAGAGGCACTGAAGCTTTCTTT	CATSRYRGTEAFF
NA	NA	TRBJ2-7	TRBV30	TGTGCCTGGAAGGGACTTTCCTACGAGCAGTACTTC	CAWKGLSYEQYF
NA	NA	TRBJ2-5	TRBV4-1	TGCGCCAGCAGCCAAGACAGGGGCCAAGAGACCCAGTACTTC	CASSQDRGQETQYF
NA	NA	TRBJ2-7	TRBV16	TGTGCCAGCAGCCAGACCGCCCTGGGAGAGCGGTACTTC	CASSQTALGERYF
NA	NA	TRBJ2-7	TRBV5-4	TGTGCCAGCAGCAAATGGACCGAATCCTACGAGCAGTACTTC	CASSKWTESYEQYF
NA	NA	TRBJ2-7	TRBV28	TGTGCCACCACGGACATTTCCTACGAGCAGTACTTC	CATTDISYEQYF
NA	TRBD2	TRBJ2-7	TRBV7-6	TGTGCCAGCAGCTTTGGGACTAGCGGATCCTACGAGCAGTACTTC	CASSFGTSGSYEQYF
NA	NA	TRBJ2-7	TRBV6-6	TGTGCCAGCAGTTCCCACCTTAGCGACGAGCAGTACTTC	CASSSHLSDEQYF
NA	TRBD2	TRBJ2-2	TRBV4-2	TGTGCCAGCAGGCCCAGCGGGAATTTACCCGGGGAGCTGTTTTTT	CASRPSGNLPGELFF
NA	NA	TRBJ2-7	TRBV27	TGTGCCAGCAGTCATGGAGACTCCTACGAGCAGTACTTC	CASSHGDSYEQYF
NA	NA	TRBJ1-1	TRBV10-3	TGTGCCATCAGTGAGCGTGGAACTGAAGCTTTCTTT	CAISERGTEAFF
NA	TRBD2	TRBJ2-7	TRBV11-2	TGTGCCAGCAGCTCCCCCGGTAGCGGGAACCCCTACGAGCAGTACTTC	CASSSPGSGNPYEQYF
NA	TRBD2	TRBJ2-1	TRBV6-5	TGTGCCAGCAGTTACTCGCCTAGCGGGAGGAATGAGCAGTTCTTC	CASSYSPSGRNEQFF
NA	NA	TRBJ1-1	TRBV7-9	TGTGCCAGCAGCCAGGAGATGAACACTGAAGCTTTCTTT	CASSQEMNTEAFF
once	NA	TRBJ2-2	TRBV7-9	TGTGCCAGCCGACCCCCTAGGAACACCGGGGAGCTGTTTTTT	CASRPPRNTGELFF
NA	NA	TRBJ2-7	TRBV7-3	TGTGCCAGCAGCTTAAAAGGCGGTTCCTACGAGCAGTACTTC	CASSLKGGSYEQYF
NA	NA	TRBJ2-5	TRBV21-1	TGTGCCAGCTGTCTGGGGACAGAGACCCAGTACTTC	CASCLGTETQYF
NA	TRBD2	TRBJ2-7	TRBV7-2	TGTGCCAGCAGCTTATGGGGGGGAGGCTCCTACGAGCAGTACTTC	CASSLWGGGSYEQYF
NA	NA	TRBJ1-1	TRBV7-8	TGTGCCAGCAGCTTAGGCGGGCACACTGAAGCTTTCTTT	CASSLGGHTEAFF
NA	NA	TRBJ2-7	TRBV9	TGTGCCAGCAGCGTAGATGCAGGGACCTACGAGCAGTACTTC	CASSVDAGTYEQYF
NA	NA	TRBJ2-7	TRBV27	TGTGCCAGCAGTATAATACCTAGCTCCTACGAGCAGTACTTC	CASSIIPSSYEQYF
NA	NA	TRBJ2-7	TRBV6-6	TGTGCCAGCACTACTTCAGGAGACCTACTGTACTTC	CASTTSGDLLYF
NA	NA	TRBJ2-7	TRBV7-7	TGTGCCAGCAGCTCGGGGACGGGAAACTACGAGCAGTACTTC	CASSSGTGNYEQYF
NA	NA	TRBJ2-7	TRBV7-6	TGTGCCAGCAGCGCCCGGGCCTCCTACGAGCAGTACTTC	CASSARASYEQYF
NA	NA	TRBJ1-5	TRBV4-1	TGCGCCAGCAGCCAAAGTTCAGGGCGAATTCGAAGCAATCAGCCCCAGCATTTT	CASSQSSGRIRSNQPQHF
NA	NA	TRBJ2-7	TRBV9	TGTGCCAGCAGCGTAGGTGGCGGAACCTACGAGCAGTACTTC	CASSVGGGTYEQYF
few	NA	TRBJ2-7	TRBV20-1	TGCAGTGCTGGGGGAGGCAGGGAGCAGTACTTC	CSAGGGREQYF
NA	NA	TRBJ2-7	TRBV14	TGTGCCAGCAGCCAAGGTCTTCTACCCTCCTACGAGCAGTACTTC	CASSQGLLPSYEQYF
NA	NA	TRBJ1-1	TRBV15	TGTGCCACCAGCAGAGATTGGAACTCTCACACTGAAGCTTTCTTT	CATSRDWNSHTEAFF
once	NA	TRBJ1-1	TRBV27	TGTGCCAGCAGTTTAGTCGGACATAACACTGAAGCTTTCTTT	CASSLVGHNTEAFF
NA	TRBD2	TRBJ2-1	TRBV29-1	TGCAGCGTTGAGCTAGCGGGGGTGGGGCGCTACAATGAGCAGTTCTTC	CSVELAGVGRYNEQFF